This T cell receptor (beta chain) was identified during a study of OX40 agonist ivuxolimab in advanced cancers. Study information: Three patients got partial responses; one had hepatocellular carcinoma and two had cutaneous melanoma.

Method: immunoSEQ multiplex PCR; TCRdb's copy keeps in-frame clones and lacks some. This sample carries 45,000 to 60,000 clones, approximately 90% of them seen once, and the ten largest clones take about 12%. Overall study results and limits: Expanded peripheral T-cell antigen specificity went undetermined.

This clone is a singleton in its sample. The antigen remains undetermined. The sample holds other DNA sequences that translate to the same CDR3. The germline V and J ends were trimmed by 1 base and 2 bases, with 0 bases remaining between them. Germline V gives CDR1 SGHRS, CDR2 YFSETQ. CDR3 length equals 11 residues. This receptor was identified in an adult with an advanced solid tumor such as melanoma, head and neck, liver or kidney cancer. V usage is TRBV5-1 and J usage is TRBJ2-5; D not certain. Here the sequenced sample was CD4+ or CD8+ T cells sorted from blood, taken in a trial of the OX40 agonist ivuxolimab. CDR3 region: CASSLQETQYF. The CDR3 bases are TGCGCCAGCAGCTTGCAAGAGACCCAGTACTTC.